This T cell receptor beta chain was found in a study of cytomegalovirus exposure and HLA in healthy donors. Broader study findings: The study designated some 180 TCR beta chains cytomegalovirus-associated. Rarity held for most TCR sequences, but there were some public TCRs that occurred in many donors. First-cohort TCR clusters were later found to tend to co-occur in the approximately 120 validation repertoires. With high specificity and sensitivity, the classifier reportedly diagnosed cytomegalovirus status.

Some clones are missing from TCRdb's copy, which holds only in-frame ones; the method was immunoSEQ multiplex PCR. The table includes fewer than 150,000 clones, 88% detected once. About this clone itself: Its antigen remains unidentified.

The V gene's germline CDR1 is MDHEN and CDR2 SYDVKM. The trim removed 8 bases at V and 3 bases at J, leaving 10 bases unmatched. CDR3 size: 15 residues. This receptor was obtained from a man aged 18-30 years in good health and CMV-seronegative. This rearrangement joins TRBV28 to TRBJ2-3; 8 bases line up with TRBD2. The sample was PBMCs. The DNA of the CDR3 is TGTGCCAGCGCGAGCGGGAGTATTGGTACAGATACGCAGTATTTT. Translation gives CASASGSIGTDTQYF.